Listed below are T cell receptor beta chains from one sample, sequenced in a study of cytomegalovirus exposure and HLA in healthy donors. TCRdb keeps only in-frame clones here, not all; method: immunoSEQ multiplex PCR. This table holds roughly 200,000 clones, 77% found once. Sequenced material: PBMCs. Source of these receptors: a woman between 55 and 75 years old in good health and CMV-seropositive. CDR3s include the opening cysteine and the closing phenylalanine or tryptophan. A D gene is named only where the DNA matches it firmly. Some rows mark clone size as missing; the rest say once, few, many or name a class of expanded clone.

>TRBV19|TRBD1|TRBJ2-1|.
CASSDGQVGYNEQFF
TGTGCCAGTAGTGACGGACAGGTGGGGTACAATGAGCAGTTCTTC
>TRBV5-4|.|TRBJ2-4|.
CASSPGRNSQYF
TGTGCCAGCAGCCCCGGGAGAAACAGTCAGTACTTC
>TRBV5-4|.|TRBJ2-3|.
CASRLTGTDTQYF
TGTGCCAGCAGATTGACTGGCACAGATACGCAGTATTTT
>TRBV25-1|TRBD1|TRBJ1-1|.
CASSGAGTVRNTEAFF
TGTGCCAGCAGTGGAGCCGGGACAGTCAGAAACACTGAAGCTTTCTTT
>TRBV4-1|TRBD1|TRBJ1-2|few
CASSRQGSYTF
TGCGCCAGCAGCAGACAGGGAAGCTACACCTTC
>TRBV7-7|TRBD2|TRBJ2-5|.
CASSRGLGRETQYF
TGTGCTAGCAGCCGTGGACTAGGCAGAGAGACCCAGTACTTC
>TRBV6-6|.|TRBJ1-1|.
CASSSASPGDTEAFF
TGTGCCAGCAGTTCCGCTTCCCCAGGGGACACTGAAGCTTTCTTT
>TRBV19|.|TRBJ2-1|.
CASSAASYNEQFF
TGTGCCAGTTCCGCCGCTAGCTACAATGAGCAGTTCTTC
>TRBV11-2|.|TRBJ2-1|.
CASSPGTSYNEQFF
TGTGCCAGCAGTCCCGGTACCTCCTACAATGAGCAGTTCTTC
>TRBV27|.|TRBJ2-7|.
CASRPLTGTYEQYF
TGTGCCAGCCGTCCTCTAACAGGGACCTACGAGCAGTACTTC
>TRBV6-5|.|TRBJ2-5|.
CASSYSTQGRGTQYF
TGTGCCAGCAGTTACTCGACGCAGGGCCGAGGGACCCAGTACTTC
>TRBV2|TRBD2|TRBJ2-5|.
CASRRGVAGHQETQYF
TGTGCCAGCAGGCGGGGGGTGGCAGGGCACCAAGAGACCCAGTACTTC
>TRBV5-1|TRBD1|TRBJ1-6|once
CASSNGQGAEGSPLHF
TGCGCCAGCAGCAACGGACAGGGGGCGGAGGGTTCACCCCTCCACTTT
>TRBV28|TRBD2|TRBJ2-7|.
CASSLMASGVRGDEQYF
TGTGCCAGCAGTTTAATGGCTAGCGGGGTTCGAGGGGACGAGCAGTACTTC
>TRBV11-1|TRBD2|TRBJ2-1|.
CASSSGGGGRAEYEQFF
TGTGCCAGCAGCTCCGGGGGTGGCGGGAGGGCCGAGTATGAGCAGTTCTTC
>TRBV2|TRBD1|TRBJ2-3|.
CASRSGGGTDTQYF
TGTGCCAGCAGGTCAGGGGGCGGCACAGATACGCAGTATTTT
>TRBV28|TRBD1|TRBJ1-6|.
CASSPGQGKGSPLHF
TGTGCCAGCAGTCCCGGACAGGGAAAGGGTTCACCCCTCCACTTT
>TRBV2|TRBD1|TRBJ1-3|.
CASRGTAGNTIYF
TGTGCCAGCAGGGGGACAGCTGGAAACACCATATATTTT
>TRBV19|TRBD2|TRBJ2-2|once
CASSLGLAGGNPGELFF
TGTGCCAGTAGTTTAGGACTAGCGGGGGGGAACCCCGGGGAGCTGTTTTTT